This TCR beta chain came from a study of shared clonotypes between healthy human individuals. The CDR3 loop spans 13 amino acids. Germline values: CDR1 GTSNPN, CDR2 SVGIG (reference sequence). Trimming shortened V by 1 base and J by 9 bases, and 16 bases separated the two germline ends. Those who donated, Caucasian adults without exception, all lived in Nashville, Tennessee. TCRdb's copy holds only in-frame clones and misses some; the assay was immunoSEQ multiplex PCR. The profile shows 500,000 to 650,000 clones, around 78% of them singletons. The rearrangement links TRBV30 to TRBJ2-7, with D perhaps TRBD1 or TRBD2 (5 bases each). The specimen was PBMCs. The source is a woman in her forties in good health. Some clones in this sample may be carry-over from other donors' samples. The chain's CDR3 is CAWSGGVNFGQYF. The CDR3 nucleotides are TGTGCCTGGAGTGGAGGGGTGAATTTTGGGCAGTACTTC.